The entry below describes one TCR beta chain. PCR primers comprised 60 Vbeta and 13 Jbeta primers. TCRdb's copy holds only in-frame clones and misses some; the assay was immunoSEQ multiplex PCR. This sample has around 180,000 clones, with around 68% found just once. This entry belongs to a study of cytomegalovirus exposure and HLA in healthy donors. This CDR3 has 16 residues. With V trimmed by 0 bases and J by 4 bases, 8 bases remained unmatched. CDR1 and CDR2 from the germline V gene are MGHRA and YSYEKL. The sequence derives from a girl under 18 in good health and CMV-seronegative. The material sequenced was PBMCs. The chain couples TRBV4-1 to TRBJ2-5; 7 positions agree with TRBD1. As DNA, the CDR3 is TGCGCCAGCAGCCAAGATAGCCAGGGGGTGGGAGAGACCCAGTACTTC. It is translated as CASSQDSQGVGETQYF.